This T cell receptor (beta chain) emerged from a study of blood T cell repertoires in COVID-19. The length of the CDR3 is 15 residues. Germline V gene lookup returns CDR1 SNHLY and CDR2 FYNNEI. Trimming took 3 bases from V and 7 from J; bases not matched to a gene: 6. TCRdb's copy holds only in-frame clones and misses some; the assay was immunoSEQ multiplex PCR. The sample lists around 320,000 clones, 85% occurring once. The TCR sequence derives from a human donor in a cohort sampled during active COVID-19. The chain joins TRBV2 to TRBJ1-6; 7 bases fit TRBD1. Sequencing input: peripheral blood. CDR3 nucleotide sequence: TGTGCCAGCAGTGACGAACAGGGGCGGAATTCACCCCTCCACTTT. It translates to CASSDEQGRNSPLHF.